Following are 21 T cell receptor beta chains from one sample sequenced in a study of pediatric ulcerative colitis. Method: immunoSEQ multiplex PCR; TCRdb's copy keeps in-frame clones and lacks some. The table includes 30,000 to 40,000 clones, around 80% detected once. Rectal tissue came from one to two pinch biopsies taken at colonoscopy. Sequencing used gut tissue. Every receptor here comes from a boy younger than 18 with mild ulcerative colitis.

The chain joins TRBV18 to TRBJ1-1; no definite D call. Germline loops: CDR1 KGHSH, CDR2 LQKENI. The V and J ends lost 6 bases and 5 bases respectively, with 13 bases between them. The CDR3 runs to 13 residues. CDR3 nucleotides: TGTGCCAGCTCCCTCGGGCGAGGGACTGAAGCTTTCTTT. Residues: CASSLGRGTEAFF. Full variable domain (rest looked up from reference TRBV18 and TRBJ1-1): NAGVMQNPRHLVRRRGQEARLRCSPMKGHSHVYWYRQLPEEGLKFMVYLQKENIIDESGMPKERFSAEFPKEGPSILRIQQVVRGDSAAYFCASSLGRGTEAFFGQGTRLTVV.

This sequence joins TRBV29-1 and TRBJ1-1; 7 bases map to TRBD1. J lost 3 bases, V lost 7 bases, and 8 bases had no gene match. Looked up from germline, CDR1 is SQVTM and CDR2 is ANQGSEA. The CDR3 contains 13 residues. The chain's CDR3 is CSASTGVDTEAFF. The CDR3 DNA reads TGCAGCGCCTCCACAGGGGTCGACACTGAAGCTTTCTTT.

This clone has just a few counts. The V and J genes are TRBV29-1 and TRBJ2-3; 8 bases are shared with TRBD2. The CDR3 sequence is 16 residues long. The ends lost 4 bases at V and 6 bases at J; junction bases unmatched: 15. Germline V gene sequence: CDR1 SQVTM, CDR2 ANQGSEA. CDR3 sequence (DNA): TGCAGCGTTGGGGGAGCGGGGGCTGCCGCGTCGGATACGCAGTATTTT. This codes for CSVGGAGAAASDTQYF.

V usage is TRBV7-5 and J usage is TRBJ2-1; TRBD2 is the table's D call and was not checked against the DNA. TRBV7-5 is shown as a pseudogene. CDR3 length: 18 amino acids. The CDR3 nucleotides read TGTGTCAGAAGCTTAACTAAAATGAGACCAAGCTCCTACAATGAGCAGTTCTTC. Translation: CVRSLTKMRPSSYNEQFF.

The table lists this clone with a few counts. This same CDR3 is encoded by further DNA sequences in the sample. The chain uses TRBV4-2 and TRBJ2-5, with D possibly being TRBD1 (5 bases). The V and J ends lost 1 base and 2 bases respectively, with 5 bases between them. This CDR3 has 13 amino acids. Germline CDR1 is LGHNA and CDR2 is YNFKEQ. The CDR3 protein is CASSQGQQETQYF. As DNA, the CDR3 is TGTGCCAGCAGCCAAGGACAGCAAGAGACCCAGTACTTC.

Only one count was recorded for this clone. Here the CDR3 reads CASSFPDRYGYTF. The CDR3, as DNA: TGTGCCAGCAGCTTCCCGGACAGATATGGCTACACCTTC. V is TRBV5-8 and J is TRBJ1-2, with a tentative D call TRBD1 (6 bases). The CDR3 extends over 13 amino acids. Germline V lookup: CDR1 SGHTS, CDR2 YDEGEE. Trimming stripped 2 bases from V and 5 bases from J, with 10 bases between.

The V and J genes are TRBV5-1 and TRBJ1-6, with TRBD1 as a possible D gene (5 bases). The CDR3 sequence is 14 residues long. CDR1 and CDR2 (germline): SGHRS, YFSETQ. V gave up 4 bases and J gave up 5 bases, with 10 bases separating them. This CDR3 is CASSGHADNSPLHF. CDR3 bases: TGCGCCAGCAGCGGACATGCAGATAATTCACCCCTCCACTTT. Looking up the rest from reference TRBV5-1 and TRBJ1-6 gives the full variable domain: KAGVTQTPRYLIKTRGQQVTLSCSPISGHRSVSWYQQTPGQGLQFLFEYFSETQRNKGNFPGRFSGRQFSNSRSEMNVSTLELGDSALYLCASSGHADNSPLHFGNGTRLTVT.

V gene TRBV9 combines with J gene TRBJ2-3, with 8 bases identical to TRBD2. The CDR3 length is 17 residues. From germline, CDR1 is SGDLS and CDR2 YYNGEE. The J segment lost 0 bases and the V segment lost 0 bases, leaving 6 bases of the junction unmatched. The CDR3 DNA follows: TGTGCCAGCAGCGTAGCAGCGGGAGTGACTAGCACAGATACGCAGTATTTT. Encoded protein: CASSVAAGVTSTDTQYF.

The chain combines TRBV4-2 with TRBJ2-3; weak D call: TRBD1 (7 bases). The CDR3 is 18 amino acids. The ends were cut back, 4 bases at V and 8 bases at J, with 28 bases in the middle. CDR1 and CDR2 (germline): LGHNA, YNFKEQ. CDR3: CASSRGPGRGAVLATQYF. The CDR3 DNA reads TGTGCCAGCAGCCGAGGTCCGGGCAGGGGGGCCGTCCTCGCTACGCAGTATTTT.

This chain links TRBV27 with TRBJ1-5, with D possibly matching TRBD1 (5 bases). This CDR3 has 13 amino acids. In germline, CDR1 is MNHEY, CDR2 SMNVEV (reference sequence). The ends were cut back, 6 bases at V and 7 bases at J, with 13 bases in the middle. The CDR3 spells CASSLGRNQPQHF. CDR3 in DNA: TGTGCCAGCAGCCTGGGACGTAACCAGCCCCAGCATTTT.

This clone was observed a single time. The J gene is TRBJ1-1, the V gene TRBV5-4; D is unresolved. Between the trimmed V and J ends, which lost 0 bases and 1 base, there was a span of 7 bases. Germline assignment: CDR1 SGHNT and CDR2 YYREEE (reference sequence). The CDR3 consists of 14 residues. CDR3 in amino acids: CASSLGPENTEAFF. In DNA form, the CDR3 reads TGTGCCAGCAGCTTGGGGCCGGAGAACACTGAAGCTTTCTTT. Looking up the rest from reference TRBV5-4 and TRBJ1-1 gives the full variable domain: ETGVTQSPTHLIKTRGQQVTLRCSSQSGHNTVSWYQQALGQGPQFIFQYYREEENGRGNFPPRFSGLQFPNYSSELNVNALELDDSALYLCASSLGPENTEAFFGQGTRLTVV.

V usage is TRBV5-1 and J usage is TRBJ2-3; the match to TRBD2 covers 7 bases. Germline V gives CDR1 SGHRS, CDR2 YFSETQ. The CDR3 spans 14 residues. With V trimmed by 3 bases and J by 5 bases, 6 bases remained unmatched. The CDR3, as DNA: TGCGCCAGCAGCTCCGGGACTAACAGAGATACGCAGTATTTT. Protein sequence: CASSSGTNRDTQYF.

The gene calls are TRBV7-9 and TRBJ1-3; D gene uncertain. The CDR3 extends over 14 amino acids. The ends were cut back, 5 bases at V and 4 bases at J, with 12 bases in the middle. The germline gives CDR1 SEHNR, CDR2 FQNEAQ (reference sequence). The DNA for the CDR3 is TGTGCCAGCAGCCCGCCTGGAAGCGGAAACACCATATATTTT. It codes for CASSPPGSGNTIYF.

The chain carries TRBV5-1 and TRBJ1-2; D gene ambiguous. The germline V gene has CDR1 SGHRS and CDR2 YFSETQ. Trimming shortened V by 1 base and J by 2 bases, and 9 bases separated the two germline ends. The CDR3 spans 14 residues. The chain's CDR3 is CASSLLPGNYGYTF. CDR3 in DNA: TGCGCCAGCAGCTTGCTCCCGGGAAACTATGGCTACACCTTC.

This rearrangement joins TRBV30 to TRBJ1-3, with a weak D call TRBD1 (5 bases). The CDR3 loop spans 12 amino acids. Trimming removed 5 bases at V and 4 bases at J, with 9 bases between. Germline-derived CDR1 and CDR2 are GTSNPN and SVGIG (reference sequence). CDR3 sequence reads: CAWGDLGNTIYF. As DNA, the CDR3 is TGTGCCTGGGGGGACTTAGGAAACACCATATATTTT.

The gene calls are TRBV11-2 and TRBJ2-5, with 11 bases identical to TRBD2. J lost 2 bases, V lost 1 base, and 9 bases had no gene match. Per the germline V gene, CDR1 is SGHAT and CDR2 is FQNNGV. The CDR3 consists of 18 residues. The CDR3 here is CASSLVLSSGGAQETQYF. The DNA for the CDR3 is TGTGCCAGCAGCTTAGTCTTAAGTAGCGGGGGGGCTCAAGAGACCCAGTACTTC.

V and J are TRBV9 and TRBJ1-6; maybe TRBD1 (5 bases). This CDR3 region has 15 residues. Trimming cost V 4 bases and J 4 bases, with 12 bases left between them. Germline V CDR1 and CDR2: SGDLS, YYNGEE. The CDR3 here is CASSSLGEYNSPLHF. The CDR3 DNA is TGTGCCAGCAGCTCGCTAGGGGAGTATAATTCACCCCTCCACTTT.

As regards this clone: Other nucleotide sequences in the sample specify the same CDR3. This chain uses TRBV30 with TRBJ2-3; TRBD2 matches at 7 bases. Germline trimming cut 0 bases from V and 0 bases from J; bases unmatched to any gene: 3. CDR1 and CDR2 (germline): GTSNPN, SVGIG (reference sequence). CDR3 length equals 15 residues. CDR3 sequence: CAWSVGGGSTDTQYF. The CDR3 DNA follows: TGTGCCTGGAGTGTTGGGGGGGGTAGCACAGATACGCAGTATTTT.

This sequence joins TRBV9 and TRBJ2-1, with D unresolved. Trimming removed 3 bases at V and 4 bases at J, with 11 bases between. This CDR3 comprises 14 residues. From germline, CDR1 is SGDLS and CDR2 YYNGEE. CDR3 sequence reads: CASSEPPPYNEQFF. CDR3 DNA: TGTGCCAGCAGCGAGCCTCCCCCGTACAATGAGCAGTTCTTC.

This clone appeared a single time. At the DNA level, this CDR3 is encoded by other sequences in the same sample as well. The chain combines TRBV5-8 with TRBJ2-7; weak D call: TRBD1 (6 bases). CDR3 length: 12 amino acids. CDR1 SGHTS and CDR2 YDEGEE come from the germline V gene. V lost 2 bases to trimming and J lost 4 bases, with 7 bases between them. In DNA, the CDR3 is TGTGCCAGCAGCTTAGGGGGTTACGAGCAGTACTTC. Its protein is CASSLGGYEQYF.

The genes are TRBV4-2 and TRBJ2-3; the D gene is possibly TRBD2 (6 bases). The V gene's germline CDR1 is LGHNA and CDR2 YNFKEQ. The CDR3 totals 16 residues. V gave up 3 bases and J gave up 1 base, with 14 bases separating them. CDR3 sequence reads: CASSHAFRRGTDTQYF. The DNA of the CDR3 is TGTGCCAGCAGCCACGCTTTCAGGAGGGGCACAGATACGCAGTATTTT.